Below, 28 T cell receptor delta chains from the same sample are listed, as sequenced in a study of gammadelta T cells in human blood. TCRdb re-called the RT-PCR reads with CATT. The table lists about 330 delta-chain clones, roughly 10% of them singletons. The sample taken for sequencing was Vgamma9Vdelta2 gamma-delta T cells from adult blood. The receptors come from a human donor.

This clone is categorized as medium-sized. This chain connects TRDV2 to TRDJ1, with 12 positions matching TRDD3. V gave up 4 bases and J gave up 1 base; unmatched junction bases: 6. Germline V lookup: CDR1 GEAIGNYY, CDR2 EKD. The length of the CDR3 is 16 residues. The CDR3 DNA reads TGTGCCTGTGATATACTGGGGGATACAGGCACCGATAAACTCATCTTT. Protein product: CACDILGDTGTDKLIF.

This clone was counted between two and nine times. This sequence is one base from a far larger clone and is likely a read error. Distinct nucleotide sequences in the sample also encode this CDR3. The chain joins TRAV38-2/DV8 to TRDJ1, with 11 bases fitting TRDD3. The CDR3 length is 25 residues. Unmatched junction bases numbered 33, after V lost 3 bases and J lost 2 bases. CDR1 TSESDYY and CDR2 QEAYKQQN come from the germline V gene. In nucleotides, the CDR3 is TGTGCTTATAGGATGTACGGAGGGTGGGGGATACGTGTATCCCGGGCGTGTCGGGTTACCGATAAACTCATCTTT. Residues: CAYRMYGGWGIRVSRACRVTDKLIF.

This rearrangement joins TRDV3 to TRDJ1; 9 bases are a match to TRDD3. Germline V gene lookup returns CDR1 TVYSNPD and CDR2 GDNSRS (reference sequence). Trimming took 3 bases from V and 0 from J; bases not matched to a gene: 17. The CDR3 runs 18 residues. The chain's CDR3 is CAFLPEYLGDSYTDKLIF. CDR3 nucleotides: TGTGCCTTCCTTCCCGAGTATCTGGGGGATTCGTACACCGATAAACTCATCTTT.

By its share, this clone is hyperexpanded. The V gene is TRDV2, the J gene TRDJ1, with 10 bases matching TRDD3. The CDR3 is made up of 19 amino acids. The ends lost 0 bases at V and 4 bases at J; junction bases unmatched: 16. Per the germline V gene, CDR1 is GEAIGNYY and CDR2 is EKD. Here the CDR3 DNA reads TGTGCCTGTGACACCCTCTATGGGGGATACAATCCGAATAACGATAAACTCATCTTT. The encoded protein is CACDTLYGGYNPNNDKLIF.

Concerning this clone: One base separates it from a far larger clone, so it is likely a read error. Other DNA sequences within the sample encode an identical CDR3. The V and J genes are TRDV2 and TRDJ3, with 11 bases that match TRDD3. The CDR3 length is 24 residues. The V gene's germline CDR1 is GEAIGNYY and CDR2 EKD. The CDR3 is CACDTVYGGYAGHPITWDTRQMFF. CDR3 DNA: TGTGCATGTGACACCGTATATGGGGGATACGCGGGCCACCCTATTACCTGGGACACCCGACAGATGTTTTTC.

As to this clone: A single base is all that separates this from a far larger clone, so a read error is likely. This specimen includes other DNA sequences encoding the same CDR3. J is TRDJ1 and V is TRAV38-2/DV8; TRDD3 agrees at 11 bases. Germline V gene data show CDR1 as TSESDYY and CDR2 as QEAYKQQN. There are 25 residues in the CDR3. Written as DNA, the CDR3 is TGTGCGTATAGGATGTACGGAGGGTGGGGGATACGCGTATCCCGGGCGTGTCGGGTTACCGATAAACTCATCTTT. Protein: CAYRMYGGWGIRVSRACRVTDKLIF.

By sample fraction, this clone is large. The rearrangement joins TRDV2 to TRDJ1; 13 bases map to TRDD3. CDR1 GEAIGNYY and CDR2 EKD come from the germline V gene. This CDR3 region has 18 residues. With 0 bases clipped from V and 4 bases from J, the junction kept 10 bases outside the gene matches. The CDR3 region has the DNA TGTGCCTGTGACACCGTACTGGGGGATACGCGTAGGGGCGATAAACTCATCTTT. It is translated as CACDTVLGDTRRGDKLIF.

On this clone: The protein held in TCRdb is that of a much larger clone and does not match this DNA's translation at residue 5, likely because of a read error; the protein shown is translated from the DNA. V usage is TRDV2 and J usage is TRDJ1; TRDD3 aligns across 12 bases. Germline V gives CDR1 GEAIGNYY, CDR2 EKD. This CDR3 is 21 amino acids long. V lost 3 bases to trimming and J lost 0 bases; unmatched junction nucleotides: 19. The CDR3: CACDPLMLPSGGYANTDKLIF. CDR3 sequence (DNA): TGTGCCTGTGACCCCCTCATGCTTCCATCTGGGGGATACGCTAACACCGATAAACTCATCTTT.

As concerns this clone: The likely explanation is a read error, given a far larger clone one base away. V usage is TRDV2 and J usage is TRDJ3; 9 bases map to TRDD3. This CDR3 is built from 25 residues. Germline values: CDR1 GEAIGNYY, CDR2 EKD. CDR3 coding DNA: TGTGCCTGTGACCCATTGGGGGATAGACTCCCCTCCCCTCACGCCGCCTCCTGGGGCACCCGACAGATGTTTTTC. Protein: CACDPLGDRLPSPHAASWGTRQMFF.

This clone is termed large. The rearrangement uses TRDV2 and TRDJ1; tentatively, D is TRDD3 (5 bases). This CDR3 is built from 17 residues. The V gene lost 0 bases and the J gene lost 2 bases, with 18 bases spanning the gap. Germline values: CDR1 GEAIGNYY, CDR2 EKD. The CDR3 region is CACDTVRPLGETDKLIF. Here the CDR3 DNA reads TGTGCCTGTGACACCGTCCGACCGCTGGGCGAGACCGATAAACTCATCTTT.

This clone was detected a few times. The chain carries TRDV2 and TRDJ1; TRDD3 aligns across 7 bases. CDR3 length: 17 residues. CDR1 is GEAIGNYY, CDR2 EKD, per germline. After removal of 7 bases from V and 0 bases from J, the junction contained 16 bases not matched to a gene. The CDR3 coding sequence is TGTGCCTGCAATACGAAGTACTGGGGACCTTACACCGATAAACTCATCTTT. Its protein is CACNTKYWGPYTDKLIF.

On this clone: The translation of this DNA and the TCRdb protein of a much larger clone differ at residue 14, probably owing to a read error; the protein shown here is translated from the DNA. The chain combines TRDV2 with TRDJ1, with 7 bases matching TRDD3. The CDR3 extends over 18 amino acids. The germline V gene encodes CDR1 GEAIGNYY and CDR2 EKD. The CDR3 reads CACDTLEKILGYTVKLIF. CDR3 sequence (DNA): TGTGCCTGTGACACCCTCGAAAAAATACTGGGGTACACCGTTAAACTCATCTTT.

This clone came up a few times. One base separates it from a far larger clone, so it is likely a read error. Distinct nucleotide sequences in the sample also encode this CDR3. The chain recombines TRDV2 with TRDJ1, with 11 bases fitting TRDD3. V shed 3 bases, J shed 2 bases, and the junction held 7 bases outside the gene matches. The germline V gene encodes CDR1 GEAIGNYY and CDR2 EKD. The CDR3 extends over 16 amino acids. The CDR3 loop reads CACDHVLGDTTDKLIF. Here the CDR3 DNA reads TGTGCCTGTGACCATGTCCTGGGGGATACTACCGATAAACTCATCTTT.

In this sample, this clone is medium-sized. The V gene is TRDV2, the J gene TRDJ1, with D possibly matching TRDD3 (6 bases). This CDR3 is 14 amino acids long. Germline V CDR1 and CDR2: GEAIGNYY, EKD. V was clipped by 1 base and J by 3 bases, with 11 bases between them. The CDR3 region is CACDTVAGADKLIF. Written as DNA, the CDR3 is TGTGCCTGTGACACGGTGGCTGGGGCCGATAAACTCATCTTT.

Comments on this clone: The TCRdb protein, from a much larger clone, departs from this DNA's translation at residue 12, likely by read error; the protein shown derives from the DNA. The V call is TRDV2, the J call TRDJ1, with 12 bases aligning to TRDD3. CDR3 size: 23 residues. Germline values: CDR1 GEAIGNYY, CDR2 EKD. With 3 bases clipped from V and 0 bases from J, the junction kept 25 bases outside the gene matches. In nucleotides, the CDR3 is TGTGCCTGTGACCCTCGTCTTCCCCCCCGACCGCACTGGGGGATACTGTACACCGATAAACTCATCTTT. As protein: CACDPRLPPRPHWGILYTDKLIF.

Note on this clone: This probably arose from a read error, given a far larger clone one base away. The gene calls are TRDV2 and TRDJ3; TRDD3 matches at 11 bases. This CDR3 contains 24 residues. From germline, CDR1 is GEAIGNYY and CDR2 EKD. Trimming removed 0 bases from V and 2 bases from J; junction bases left unmatched: 20. The CDR3 coding sequence is TGTGCCTGTGACACCATATATGGGGGATACGCGGGCCACCCTATTACCTGGGACACCCGACAGATGTTTTTC. Its protein product is CACDTIYGGYAGHPITWDTRQMFF.

With regard to this clone: This likely stems from a read error, as it lies one base from a far larger clone. This chain connects TRDV2 to TRDJ1; tentatively, D is TRDD3 (6 bases). The CDR3 runs to 13 residues. CDR1 GEAIGNYY and CDR2 EKD come from the germline V gene. V lost 0 bases and J 8 bases, leaving 12 bases between the germline ends. The CDR3 loop is CACDTGGTKKLIF. The DNA of the CDR3 is TGTGCCTGTGACACCGGGGGAACAAAAAAACTCATCTTT.

This clone is labeled as medium-sized. This chain connects TRDV2 to TRDJ1; D ambiguous. The V gene's germline CDR1 is GEAIGNYY and CDR2 EKD. This CDR3 spans 17 amino acids. V was pared by 0 bases and J by 0 bases, with 16 bases between. The CDR3 loop is CACDTVGRPYHTDKLIF. The CDR3 DNA is TGTGCCTGTGACACCGTCGGGAGGCCCTATCACACCGATAAACTCATCTTT.

Regarding this clone: A read error is the likely source, as a far larger clone sits one nucleotide away. The same CDR3 is also encoded by other DNA sequences in this sample. This chain uses TRDV2 with TRDJ3; TRDD3 matches 10 bases. The germline V gene has CDR1 GEAIGNYY and CDR2 EKD. Losses at the gene ends were 0 bases for V and 2 bases for J; bases not matched to a gene: 3. CDR3 size: 18 residues. The CDR3 here is CACDTAGGYAWDTRQMFF. The CDR3 DNA is TGTGCCTGTGACACCGCTGGGGGATATGCCTGGGACACCCGACAGATGTTTTTC.

J is TRDJ1 and V is TRDV2; 8 nucleotides agree with TRDD3. CDR1 is GEAIGNYY, CDR2 EKD, per germline. The CDR3 has 18 residues. The junction had 14 bases not matched to a gene; V was cut back by 3 bases and J by 0 bases. The CDR3 protein is CACDPLLGGGQYTDKLIF. CDR3 nucleotide sequence: TGTGCCTGTGACCCCTTACTGGGGGGCGGCCAGTACACCGATAAACTCATCTTT.

This clone appeared a few times. A read error is likely here: a far larger clone is one base away. At the DNA level, this CDR3 is encoded by other sequences in the same sample as well. The chain couples TRDV2 to TRDJ1, with 8 positions matching TRDD3. Losses at the gene ends were 3 bases for V and 3 bases for J; bases not matched to a gene: 11. This CDR3 region has 16 residues. The germline gives CDR1 GEAIGNYY, CDR2 EKD. DNA of the CDR3: TGTGCCTGTGACCCAATGGGGGATGCCGACGCCGATAAACTCATCTTT. This sequence encodes CACDPMGDADADKLIF.

V is TRDV2 and J is TRDJ1; 12 nucleotides line up with TRDD3. Germline assignment: CDR1 GEAIGNYY and CDR2 EKD. Trimming at V came to 0 bases and at J to 0 bases, leaving 10 bases not matched to a gene. The length of the CDR3 is 19 residues. DNA of the CDR3: TGTGCCTGTGACACCGTTCAACTGGGGGATACCGTGTACACCGATAAACTCATCTTT. Translation gives CACDTVQLGDTVYTDKLIF.

This clone came up a few times. This DNA's translation differs at residue 5 from TCRdb's protein, which comes from a much larger clone; a read error is likely, and the protein shown is translated from the DNA. The genes are TRDV2 and TRDJ1; the match to TRDD3 covers 10 bases. V lost 3 bases and J lost 4; bases outside the gene matches: 19. The CDR3 has 19 amino acids. Germline V lookup: CDR1 GEAIGNYY, CDR2 EKD. The CDR3, as DNA: TGTGCCTGTGACTCCCTCTATGGGGGATACAATCCGAATAACGATAAACTCATCTTT. As protein: CACDSLYGGYNPNNDKLIF.

This clone was seen a single time. The J gene is TRDJ1; the V gene was not called. This CDR3 has 9 amino acids. The CDR3 DNA sequence: TGCTCTGTAACCGATAAACTCATCTTT. Protein sequence: CSVTDKLIF.

A few counts support this clone. A far larger clone is one nucleotide away, so this likely arose from a read error. Other nucleotide sequences in the sample specify the same CDR3. The chain links TRDV2 to TRDJ1; D is unresolved. The germline V and J ends were trimmed by 2 bases and 0 bases, with 18 bases remaining between them. This CDR3 is 17 amino acids long. Per germline, CDR1 GEAIGNYY and CDR2 EKD. As DNA, the CDR3 is TGTGCCTGTGACAACATAGGTGGTCCCCCGTACACCGATAAACTCATCTTT. This gives the protein CACDNIGGPPYTDKLIF.

In its sample, this clone is large. The rearrangement joins TRDV2 to TRDJ1; the match to TRDD3 covers 13 bases. Germline lookup yields CDR1 GEAIGNYY and CDR2 EKD. CDR3 length: 21 amino acids. V was clipped by 0 bases and J by 0 bases; unmatched bases: 15. The CDR3: CACDTVLGDTITSRYTDKLIF. The CDR3 bases are TGTGCCTGTGACACCGTACTGGGGGATACGATAACTTCAAGGTACACCGATAAACTCATCTTT.

In its sample, this clone ranks as large. Other DNA sequences in this specimen translate into the identical CDR3. This chain links TRDV2 with TRDJ1; 12 bases match TRDD3. In germline, CDR1 is GEAIGNYY, CDR2 EKD. V lost 0 bases and J lost 0; bases outside the gene matches: 16. The CDR3 runs to 21 residues. As DNA, the CDR3 is TGTGCCTGTGACACCCTCATGCTTCCATCTGGGGGATACGCTAACACCGATAAACTCATCTTT. It specifies CACDTLMLPSGGYANTDKLIF.

The chain links TRDV2 to TRDJ1, with 11 bases identical to TRDD3. Per germline, CDR1 GEAIGNYY and CDR2 EKD. This CDR3 has 22 residues. V shed 0 bases, J shed 0 bases, and the junction held 20 bases outside the gene matches. CDR3: CACDTLFEPTATGGYHTDKLIF. The CDR3 DNA reads TGTGCCTGTGACACCCTATTCGAGCCAACCGCGACTGGGGGATATCACACCGATAAACTCATCTTT.